These 18 T cell receptor beta chains originate from one sample sequenced in a study of read filtering for tumor transcriptome and immune sequencing. From roughly 0.4 ug of RNA, a library with molecular barcoded alpha/delta and beta/gamma adaptors was made. TCRdb reprocessed the reads via MiXCR and lists one record per CDR3 protein. The sample holds 65,000 or so distinct CDR3 sequences, approximately 18% seen once. Sequencing was performed on a population of CD138-negative cells sorted from bone marrow. These receptors were obtained from a donor aged 40 or older with multiple myeloma.

With respect to this clonotype: The junction departs from the called germline gene at one end, perhaps through a read error. The chain combines TRBV5-1 with TRBJ2-2; 8 nucleotides line up with TRBD1. Germline V gives CDR1 SGHRS, CDR2 YFSETQ. The CDR3 is made up of 16 amino acids. The CDR3 nucleotides are TGCACCAGCAGCCCTGGGCAGGGGGCCTACACCGGGGAGCTGTTTTTT. Translation: CTSSPGQGAYTGELFF.

A few counts support this clonotype. The chain uses TRBV3-1 and TRBJ2-2, with 10 positions matching TRBD2. Germline V gives CDR1 LGHDT, CDR2 YNNKEL (reference sequence). Germline trimming cut 1 base from V and 5 bases from J; bases unmatched to any gene: 7. The CDR3 is made up of 17 amino acids. The CDR3 DNA follows: TGTGCCAGCAGCCAAGGGCTAGCGGGAGTAGGGACCGGGGAGCTGTTTTTT. Protein product: CASSQGLAGVGTGELFF.

This clonotype has at least ten counts. The chain combines TRBV6-1 with TRBJ1-1; TRBD1 agrees at 7 bases. V gave up 8 bases and J gave up 3 bases; unmatched junction bases: 6. CDR1 is MNHNS and CDR2 is SASEGT in the germline V gene. The CDR3 totals 13 residues. CDR3 bases: TGTGCCAGCTCACAGGGGCTTCACACTGAAGCTTTCTTT. Protein sequence: CASSQGLHTEAFF.

Remarks on this clonotype: One end of the junction does not line up with germline, which may come from a read error. The chain links TRBV20-1 to TRBJ1-6; D is unclear. This CDR3 contains 12 residues. The V gene's germline CDR1 is DFQATT and CDR2 SNEGSKA (reference sequence). CDR3: CSGGVLNSLLHF. In DNA form, the CDR3 reads TGTAGTGGCGGGGTCCTAAATTCACTCCTCCACTTT.

The table lists this clonotype with many counts. The chain recombines TRBV28 with TRBJ2-5, with D possibly being TRBD2 (7 bases). The CDR3 length is 15 residues. Germline lookup yields CDR1 MDHEN and CDR2 SYDVKM. Trimming took off 3 bases at V and 5 bases at J, with 16 bases between the two ends. For the CDR3, the DNA is TGTGCCAGCAGTTTTCTTTCCGGGGGGCGGGAGACCCAGTACTTC. Protein product: CASSFLSGGRETQYF. Full variable domain (missing parts from reference TRBV28 and TRBJ2-5): DVKVTQSSRYLVKRTGEKVFLECVQDMDHENMFWYRQDPGLGLRLIYFSYDVKMKEKGDIPEGYSVSREKKERFSLILESASTNQTSMYLCASSFLSGGRETQYFGPGTRLLVL.

This clonotype has a count of ten or more. The chain has TRBV9 and TRBJ2-1; possible D gene TRBD2, 6 bases. There are 14 residues in the CDR3. CDR1 and CDR2 (germline): SGDLS, YYNGEE. Trimming pared 0 bases from V and 7 bases from J, leaving 11 bases between. CDR3 in amino acids: CASSVDGRGNEQFF. CDR3 DNA sequence: TGTGCCAGCAGCGTAGACGGGAGAGGTAATGAGCAGTTCTTC.

The chain joins TRBV5-1 to TRBJ2-3; a weak D match, TRBD1 (6 bases). V was trimmed by 2 bases and J by 4 bases, leaving 14 bases between them. CDR3 length equals 15 residues. Germline V gene sequence: CDR1 SGHRS, CDR2 YFSETQ. CDR3 sequence: CASSFAAGVADTQYF. The CDR3 DNA sequence: TGCGCCAGCAGCTTTGCGGCAGGGGTGGCAGATACGCAGTATTTT.

On this clonotype itself: Its ends do not fully match the called genes, so a read error is possible. The chain is built from TRBV4-1 and TRBJ2-1; TRBD2 matches at 13 bases. Germline V gene lookup returns CDR1 MGHRA and CDR2 YSYEKL. CDR3 size: 16 residues. CDR3 nucleotides: TGCGCCAGCAGCCAAGCCGCGGGACTAGCGGGGTATGAGCAGTTCTTT. Translating it yields CASSQAAGLAGYEQFF.

As concerns this clonotype: A much larger clone differs from this one at a single base, so this may be a read error. This chain joins TRBV3-1 and TRBJ1-1; D is unclear. This CDR3 has 12 residues. CDR1 is LGHDT and CDR2 is YNNKEL in the germline V gene (reference sequence). V was clipped by 6 bases and J by 10 bases, with 15 bases between them. CDR3 protein: CASSQQNRGAFF. The CDR3, as DNA: TGTGCCAGCAGTCAACAGAACAGAGGAGCTTTCTTT.

In this sample, this clonotype turned up many times. This CDR3 reads CASSLAGGRHNEQFF. CDR3 DNA: TGTGCCAGCAGCTTAGCGGGGGGTCGGCACAATGAGCAGTTCTTC. This chain joins TRBV11-2 and TRBJ2-1; TRBD2 matches at 7 bases. V lost 1 base to trimming and J lost 5 bases; unmatched junction nucleotides: 5. The CDR3 contains 15 residues. In germline, CDR1 is SGHAT, CDR2 FQNNGV. Together with reference TRBV11-2 and TRBJ2-1, the CDR3 gives the full variable domain: EAGVAQSPRYKIIEKRQSVAFWCNPISGHATLYWYQQILGQGPKLLIQFQNNGVVDDSQLPKDRFSAERLKGVDSTLKIQPAKLEDSAVYLCASSLAGGRHNEQFFGPGTRLTVL.

This clonotype appeared many times. J is TRBJ1-5 and V is TRBV2; tentatively, D is TRBD1 (5 bases). V was shortened by 7 bases and J by 4 bases, with 14 bases between the two germline ends. The CDR3 covers 14 residues. Germline V CDR1 and CDR2: SNHLY, FYNNEI. The CDR3 loop reads CASTPDSRNQPQHF. The DNA of the CDR3 is TGTGCCAGCACCCCAGACAGTAGGAATCAGCCCCAGCATTTT. Drawing the rest from reference TRBV2 and TRBJ1-5, the complete variable domain is EPEVTQTPSHQVTQMGQEVILRCVPISNHLYFYWYRQILGQKVEFLVSFYNNEISEKSEIFDDQFSVERPDGSNFTLKIRSTKLEDSAMYFCASTPDSRNQPQHFGDGTRLSIL.

The chain is built from TRBV28 and TRBJ2-7; D uncertain. The V end lost 1 base, the J end lost 10 bases, and 11 bases lay between the germline ends. This CDR3 contains 12 residues. CDR1 is MDHEN, CDR2 SYDVKM, per germline. CDR3 in amino acids: CASSLSLADQYF. In nucleotides, the CDR3 is TGTGCCAGCAGTTTATCGTTAGCCGACCAGTACTTC.

This clonotype was seen a handful of times. The gene calls are TRBV6-5 and TRBJ2-5; no definite D call. From germline, CDR1 is MNHEY and CDR2 SVGAGI. V was shortened by 5 bases and J by 1 base, with 17 bases between the two germline ends. The CDR3 contains 16 residues. DNA of the CDR3: TGTGCCAGCAGTCCGCAGCCGGTGGCTCTCCAAGAGACCCAGTACTTC. Its translation is CASSPQPVALQETQYF.

This clonotype came up many times. The chain's CDR3 is CASSIEAGGYEQYF. CDR3 nucleotides: TGTGCCAGTAGTATAGAAGCGGGGGGCTACGAGCAGTACTTC. The genes are TRBV19 and TRBJ2-7; 9 bases match TRBD2. The V segment lost 0 bases and the J segment 3 bases; nucleotides outside the gene matches: 0. The CDR3 is 14 amino acids. Germline CDR1 and CDR2: LNHDA and SQIVND (reference sequence).

About this clonotype itself: A much larger clone lies one base from this, so it may be a read error. The chain has TRBV12-3 or TRBV12-4 and TRBJ1-4, with unresolved D. The CDR3 contains 14 residues. For the CDR3, the DNA is TGTGCCAGCAGTTCGGGAGGGTACTCAGATACGCGGTATTTT. It specifies CASSSGGYSDTRYF.

This clonotype was recorded many times. V and J are TRBV2 and TRBJ1-5; perhaps TRBD1 as D (5 bases). Germline-derived CDR1 and CDR2 are SNHLY and FYNNEI. The germline V and J ends were trimmed by 2 bases and 1 base, with 9 bases remaining between them. The CDR3 is 15 amino acids. CDR3 bases: TGTGCCAGCAGTGAAAACAGGCCGAGCAATCAGCCCCAGCATTTT. Protein: CASSENRPSNQPQHF.

This clonotype was observed a few times. The chain is built from TRBV5-1 and TRBJ2-5, with D possibly matching TRBD2 (5 bases). The CDR3 length is 15 residues. V lost 5 bases and J lost 5, with 19 bases in between. Per the germline V gene, CDR1 is SGHRS and CDR2 is YFSETQ. This CDR3 reads CASRLQRGPKETQYF. DNA for the CDR3: TGCGCCAGCAGGTTGCAGAGAGGGCCTAAGGAGACCCAGTACTTC. Based on the CDR3 plus reference TRBV5-1 and TRBJ2-5, the full variable domain is KAGVTQTPRYLIKTRGQQVTLSCSPISGHRSVSWYQQTPGQGLQFLFEYFSETQRNKGNFPGRFSGRQFSNSRSEMNVSTLELGDSALYLCASRLQRGPKETQYFGPGTRLLVL.

This clonotype came up many times. The genes are TRBV7-9 and TRBJ2-7, with D possibly called TRBD1 or TRBD2 (6 bases each). The V end lost 5 bases, the J end lost 4 bases, and 18 bases lay between the germline ends. The CDR3 totals 15 residues. Germline V gene sequence: CDR1 SEHNR, CDR2 FQNEAQ (reference sequence). The CDR3 DNA reads TGTGCCAGCAGCCCCGGGGGCGGCACAGGATACGAGCAGTACTTC. It codes for CASSPGGGTGYEQYF.